This T cell receptor (beta chain) is from a study of regulatory T cells in long-lasting Graves disease. Overall study context: Patients with new Graves' disease had used antithyroid drugs below 3 months.

In its sample, this clonotype was seen many times. Its cognate antigen is unknown. The authors built TCR beta libraries using iRepertoire HTBI primers and Arm-PCR of CDR3 regions. TCRdb processed the multiplex PCR reads anew with MiXCR; each CDR3 protein has one entry. The top ten hold 12% of the sample, which has about 500,000 distinct CDR3 sequences, 15% to 20% seen once. The ends lost 4 bases at V and 5 bases at J; junction bases unmatched: 9. CDR1 and CDR2 from the germline V gene are MNHNS and SASEGT. There are 15 residues in the CDR3. Study-wide points: Because few samples were included, accuracy may have been lower. Persistent cases favored TRBV28, TRBJ1-2 and TRBJ2-5.

Stated time point: newly diagnosed GD, antithyroid drugs for less than 3 months. PBMC-extracted RNA yielded the TCR library. This same sample was also taken into another study, of T cells in Graves' hyperthyroidism and ophthalmopathy. This second study says: Diagnosis relied on clinical symptoms, serum thyroxine and TRAb, thyroid ultrasound and orbital computed tomography.

The chain uses TRBV6-1 and TRBJ2-3, with 7 bases fitting TRBD1. The specimen was peripheral blood mononuclear cells (PBMCs), collected at new diagnosis, from a patient treated with antithyroid drugs. The sequence derives from a man in his forties or fifties with Graves disease. CDR3 nucleotides: TGTGCCAGCAGTGGCTTAGGACAGGCCTTAGATACGCAGTATTTT. Translation gives CASSGLGQALDTQYF.